This T cell receptor (beta chain) was sequenced for a study of blood T cell repertoires in COVID-19. About the research overall: Acute and convalescent COVID-19 specimens originated in the United States, Italy and Spain.

This CDR3 comprises 17 residues. From germline, CDR1 is LNHDA and CDR2 SQIVND (reference sequence). The V segment lost 9 bases and the J segment 0 bases; nucleotides outside the gene matches: 14. The table came from immunoSEQ multiplex PCR; TCRdb's copy has only in-frame clones and leaves some out. This sample has around 390,000 clones, with approximately 90% found just once. Recruits, aged 18 to 89 years, lived in about two dozen US areas. Participants reported their clinical history, and cohort assignment relied on those reports. Two negative PCRs, clearance, or symptom resolution characterized the recovered Cohort 3 donors.

The sequencing sample was made of PBMCs or T cells enriched from blood (not recorded which). The chain carries TRBV19 and TRBJ1-5; 7 bases align to TRBD1. This TCR was sampled from a woman in her forties or fifties who had recovered from COVID-19. The CDR3 coding sequence is TGTGCCAGCCATTCCCTGGAGGGGGCCCCTAGCAATCAGCCCCAGCATTTT. Translating gives CASHSLEGAPSNQPQHF. Using reference TRBV19 and TRBJ1-5 for the parts outside the CDR3, the full variable domain is DGGITQSPKYLFRKEGQNVTLSCEQNLNHDAMYWYRQDPGQGLRLIYYSQIVNDFQKGDIAEGYSVSREKKESFPLTVTSAQKNPTAFYLCASHSLEGAPSNQPQHFGDGTRLSIL.